This record looks at one TCR beta chain sequence and its context. The study drew participants aged about 18 to 95 years from 20 to 30 US areas. Cohort placement rested on clinical history that participants reported themselves. This sample was taken from a study of blood T cell repertoires in COVID-19. For the study at large: Acute and convalescent COVID-19 samples came from the United States, Italy and Spain. Sample material is recorded as cDNA or gDNA derived from T cells, B-cell-depleted T cells, or PBMCs.

Produced via immunoSEQ multiplex PCR; TCRdb's table is partial and in-frame only. This table has under 300,000 clones, about 86% appearing once. This CDR3 has 13 amino acids. V lost 0 bases and J lost 9, with 9 bases in between. Germline lookup yields CDR1 SGHDN and CDR2 FVKESK. This receptor was taken from a middle-aged woman with acute COVID-19. The rearrangement uses TRBV14 and TRBJ2-1; the D is unclear. The sequenced material came from PBMCs or T cells enriched from blood (not recorded which). The CDR3 DNA reads TGTGCCAGCAGCCAAGATAGAGCAAGTGAGCAGTTCTTC. This sequence encodes CASSQDRASEQFF.